The 12 T cell receptor beta chains below come from one sample, sequenced in a study of type 1 and type 2 diabetes patients. Genomic DNA was the PCR template. A primer set of 30 forward and 13 reverse primers amplified the CDR3. One entry per CDR3 protein, called by TCRdb with MiXCR from the multiplex PCR reads. The sample includes about 250,000 distinct CDR3 sequences, approximately 50% of them seen just once. The sample was peripheral blood mononuclear cells (PBMCs). The receptors shown here come from a man younger than 35 with type 2 diabetes.

Points on this clonotype: A much larger clone is a single base away; this may be a read error. The CDR3 DNA is TGTGTCAGCAGCCAGGACAGGTACGAGCAGTACTTC. Its translation: CVSSQDRYEQYF. This chain links TRBV7-8 with TRBJ2-7, with TRBD1 matching over 7 bases. The CDR3 spans 12 residues. The germline V gene has CDR1 SGHVS and CDR2 FQNEAQ.

A word on this clonotype: This clone may be a read error of a much larger clone one base away. The J gene is TRBJ2-7, the V gene TRBV24-1, with D possibly TRBD1 on 6 matching bases. Germline CDR1 KGHDR, CDR2 SFDVKD. V gave up 4 bases and J gave up 3 bases, with 15 bases separating them. The CDR3 consists of 15 residues. This chain's CDR3 is CATSESGEGGYEQYF. In DNA form, the CDR3 reads TGTGCCACCAGTGAGTCGGGCGAAGGGGGCTACGAGCAGTACTTC.

Many counts were recorded for this clonotype. This sequence joins TRBV2 and TRBJ1-5; the D gene is possibly TRBD1 (5 bases). This CDR3 region has 13 residues. Trimming shortened V by 6 bases and J by 2 bases, and 8 bases separated the two germline ends. Germline CDR1 reads SNHLY; CDR2 reads FYNNEI. CDR3 amino acids: CASSRDGNQPQHF. In DNA form, the CDR3 reads TGTGCCAGCAGCAGGGATGGCAATCAGCCCCAGCATTTT.

The J gene is TRBJ1-2, the V gene TRBV27; 11 nucleotides agree with TRBD1. This CDR3 contains 16 residues. Trimming removed 7 bases from V and 4 bases from J; junction bases left unmatched: 11. Germline V gene lookup returns CDR1 MNHEY and CDR2 SMNVEV (reference sequence). CDR3 amino acids: CASTPRAGQGGYGYTF. The CDR3 nucleotides read TGTGCCAGCACCCCGCGGGCGGGACAGGGGGGCTATGGCTACACCTTC.

The chain links TRBV6-1 to TRBJ2-7; 8 nucleotides line up with TRBD2. Germline V gene sequence: CDR1 MNHNS, CDR2 SASEGT. The CDR3 loop spans 14 amino acids. J lost 2 bases, V lost 8 bases, and 8 bases had no gene match. In DNA, the CDR3 is TGTGCCAGCGTTTCCTTAGCGGGAACCTACGAGCAGTACTTC. Translation gives CASVSLAGTYEQYF.

This chain connects TRBV7-6 to TRBJ2-1, with D unresolved. CDR1 SGHVS and CDR2 FNYEAQ come from the germline V gene. V lost 1 base and J 6 bases, leaving 4 bases between the germline ends. This CDR3 has 12 amino acids. The CDR3 region is CASSLVINEQFF. The CDR3 DNA sequence: TGTGCCAGCAGCTTAGTTATCAATGAGCAGTTCTTC.

On this clonotype: The germline gene is not matched at one end of the junction; a read error may be the cause. This chain uses TRBV12-3 or TRBV12-4 with TRBJ2-5, with D possibly called TRBD1 or TRBD2 (5 bases each). CDR3 length: 13 residues. The DNA for the CDR3 is TGTGCCAGCGGGGGTTCGGAACGAGAGGCCCAGTACTTC. Its protein product is CASGGSEREAQYF.

The J gene is TRBJ2-6, the V gene TRBV7-2; D not certain. This CDR3 is 15 amino acids long. The V end lost 4 bases, the J end lost 0 bases, and 7 bases lay between the germline ends. Germline loops: CDR1 SGHTA, CDR2 FQGNSA. CDR3 loop: CASSSGHSGANVLTF. CDR3 sequence (DNA): TGTGCCAGCAGCTCCGGCCACTCTGGGGCCAACGTCCTGACTTTC.

The chain employs TRBV15 and TRBJ2-5, with D perhaps TRBD1 or TRBD2 (5 bases each). The CDR3 length is 15 residues. V lost 1 base and J 4 bases, leaving 13 bases between the germline ends. The germline CDR1 and CDR2 sequences are LNHNV and YYDKDF (reference sequence). Written as DNA, the CDR3 is TGTGCCACCAGCAGAGTCAGGGACCCGAGAGAGACCCAGTACTTC. Translating it yields CATSRVRDPRETQYF.

This chain connects TRBV9 to TRBJ2-2, with D possibly matching TRBD1 (7 bases). The germline V gene has CDR1 SGDLS and CDR2 YYNGEE. The V gene lost 0 bases and the J gene lost 1 base, with 16 bases spanning the gap. The length of the CDR3 is 18 residues. Written as DNA, the CDR3 is TGTGCCAGCAGCGTAGAAAAGGGGGGACAGTTGAACACCGGGGAGCTGTTTTTT. Amino acid sequence: CASSVEKGGQLNTGELFF.

This chain connects TRBV10-3 to TRBJ2-7; 9 nucleotides align to TRBD2. The germline V gene has CDR1 ENHRY and CDR2 SYGVKD. This CDR3 has 13 amino acids. Trimming took 5 bases from V and 3 from J; bases not matched to a gene: 2. The CDR3 DNA reads TGTGCCATCAGTCCTAGCGGGAACTACGAGCAGTACTTC. Translating gives CAISPSGNYEQYF.

There are many counts of this clonotype. At one end the junction does not follow the germline gene, possibly because of a read error. This CDR3 reads CSTSGGERYQETQYF. The DNA for the CDR3 is TGCAGTACTAGCGGGGGGGAACGGTACCAAGAGACCCAGTACTTC. The rearrangement uses TRBV20-1 and TRBJ2-5, with 13 bases fitting TRBD2. The CDR3 runs 15 residues. Germline lookup yields CDR1 DFQATT and CDR2 SNEGSKA (reference sequence).